What follows are 18 T cell receptor beta chains derived from one specimen sequenced in a study of neurological immune-mediated disorders. Each CDR3 protein is one row after TCRdb ran MiXCR on the 5' RACE reads. Of more than 50,000 distinct CDR3 sequences listed, under 30% are singletons. Time point given: technical triplicate 2. Sequenced material: PBMCs. These receptors came from a man aged 60 to 75 with HTLV-1-associated myelopathy (HAM/TSP).

This clonotype is medium-sized by share. This chain connects TRBV9 to TRBJ2-1, with D perhaps matching TRBD2 (6 bases). The CDR3 length is 14 residues. Looked up from germline, CDR1 is SGDLS and CDR2 is YYNGEE. Trimming stripped 0 bases from V and 5 bases from J, with 9 bases between. In DNA, the CDR3 is TGTGCCAGCAGCGTAGGGGACTTAAACAATGAGCAGTTCTTC. Residues: CASSVGDLNNEQFF.

This chain links TRBV20-1 with TRBJ2-6; no clear D gene. CDR1 is DFQATT, CDR2 SNEGSKA, per germline (reference sequence). The V and J ends lost 5 bases and 1 base respectively, with 9 bases between them. This CDR3 comprises 14 residues. CDR3 protein: CSALTASGANVLTF. In DNA, the CDR3 is TGCAGTGCTCTTACAGCTTCTGGGGCCAACGTCCTGACTTTC.

V is TRBV20-1 and J is TRBJ2-7; possibly TRBD1 or TRBD2 for D (5 bases each). V was shortened by 2 bases and J by 1 base, with 15 bases between the two germline ends. Germline values: CDR1 DFQATT, CDR2 SNEGSKA (reference sequence). The CDR3 runs to 15 residues. The CDR3 coding sequence is TGCAGTGCTAGAAAAGGGGAGAGAGGTTCCTACGAGCAGTACTTC. Protein sequence: CSARKGERGSYEQYF.

This clonotype was detected ten times or more. The V gene is TRBV20-1, the J gene TRBJ2-7; D is tentatively TRBD1 or TRBD2 (5 bases each). The CDR3 extends over 13 amino acids. Trimming stripped 2 bases from V and 9 bases from J, with 17 bases between. The V gene's germline CDR1 is DFQATT and CDR2 SNEGSKA (reference sequence). The CDR3 region has the DNA TGCAGTGCTAGATTATCGGTTGGGGGTTCGCAGTACTTC. Protein product: CSARLSVGGSQYF.

This clonotype has a count of ten or more. The rearrangement joins TRBV5-1 to TRBJ1-4, with D uncertain. Germline V gene data show CDR1 as SGHRS and CDR2 as YFSETQ. This CDR3 has 15 amino acids. The germline V and J ends were trimmed by 3 bases and 7 bases, with 16 bases remaining between them. The DNA for the CDR3 is TGCGCCAGCAGCTCAGTCCCGGGAGCCATTGAAAAACTGTTTTTT. Translation gives CASSSVPGAIEKLFF.

Note on this clonotype: At one end, the junction sequence differs from germline, possibly due to a read error. The V gene is TRBV10-2, the J gene TRBJ1-6; 8 positions agree with TRBD1. This CDR3 has 19 residues. Germline V gives CDR1 WSHSY, CDR2 SAAADI. The CDR3 DNA reads as TGCGCCAGCAGTGAATCCGCAGGGGGCCCGTTCTCCTATAATTCACCCCTCCAATTT. Amino acid sequence: CASSESAGGPFSYNSPLQF.

At least ten counts were recorded for this clonotype. The chain combines TRBV5-6 with TRBJ1-1; D ambiguous. Trimming removed 1 base from V and 0 bases from J, with 13 bases in between. This CDR3 has 16 amino acids. Germline V gene data show CDR1 as SGHDT and CDR2 as YYEEEE. The CDR3 protein is CASSLSFVGMNTEAFF. The CDR3 DNA sequence: TGTGCCAGCAGCTTGAGCTTCGTGGGGATGAACACTGAAGCTTTCTTT.

The chain has TRBV7-9 and TRBJ1-1; no firm D call. The ends were cut back, 7 bases at V and 1 base at J, with 13 bases in the middle. CDR1 and CDR2 from the germline V gene are SEHNR and FQNEAQ (reference sequence). This CDR3 contains 14 residues. Here the CDR3 reads CASTMRTGNTEAFF. CDR3 coding DNA: TGTGCCAGCACCATGAGGACCGGGAACACTGAAGCTTTCTTT.

This clonotype was seen many times. The chain couples TRBV20-1 to TRBJ2-5, with 11 bases matching TRBD2. Germline CDR1 DFQATT, CDR2 SNEGSKA (reference sequence). This CDR3 comprises 14 residues. CDR3 loop: CRLAGDSYQETQYF. The CDR3 nucleotides are TGCAGACTAGCGGGAGACTCGTACCAAGAGACCCAGTACTTC.

The chain has TRBV18 and TRBJ2-2; D not resolved. The germline V gene has CDR1 KGHSH and CDR2 LQKENI. Trimming cost V 4 bases and J 4 bases, with 4 bases left between them. The CDR3 has 12 residues. The CDR3 loop reads CASSQGTGELFF. CDR3 coding DNA: TGTGCCAGCTCACAGGGCACCGGGGAGCTGTTTTTT.

The chain uses TRBV7-2 and TRBJ2-2, with TRBD1 matching over 8 bases. The V segment lost 5 bases and the J segment 11 bases; nucleotides outside the gene matches: 10. Per germline, CDR1 SGHTA and CDR2 FQGNSA. This CDR3 is 14 amino acids long. CDR3 region: CASSPDRVTCELFF. As DNA, the CDR3 is TGTGCCAGCAGCCCGGACAGGGTCACCTGTGAGCTGTTTTTT. The full variable domain, rest sourced from reference TRBV7-2 and TRBJ2-2, is GAGVSQSPSNKVTEKGKDVELRCDPISGHTALYWYRQSLGQGLEFLIYFQGNSAPDKSGLPSDRFSAERTGGSVSTLTIQRTQQEDSAVYLCASSPDRVTCELFFGEGSRLTVL.

This clonotype was counted only a few times. This chain connects TRBV15 to TRBJ2-2; 7 bases match TRBD1. J lost 5 bases, V lost 1 base, and 4 bases had no gene match. CDR1 is LNHNV and CDR2 is YYDKDF in the germline V gene (reference sequence). The CDR3 contains 15 residues. DNA of the CDR3: TGTGCCACCAGCAGAGGTCCCAGGGGGACCGGGGAGCTGTTTTTT. The encoded protein is CATSRGPRGTGELFF.

This clonotype was recorded a few times. V is TRBV20-1 and J is TRBJ1-3; TRBD1 agrees at 7 bases. The germline gives CDR1 DFQATT, CDR2 SNEGSKA (reference sequence). The V gene end was trimmed by 5 bases and the J gene end by 0 bases; junction bases not matched to a gene: 7. This CDR3 is built from 15 residues. DNA for the CDR3: TGCAGTGCTCTAAACCGGGACAGCTCTGGAAACACCATATATTTT. It encodes CSALNRDSSGNTIYF.

This clonotype was counted at least ten times. The genes are TRBV5-1 and TRBJ2-1, with 15 nucleotides matching TRBD2. The CDR3 extends over 18 amino acids. Losses at the gene ends were 0 bases for V and 7 bases for J; bases not matched to a gene: 8. Looked up from germline, CDR1 is SGHRS and CDR2 is YFSETQ. CDR3 sequence (DNA): TGCGCCAGCAGCTTGGATAGGACTAGCGGGAGGGCCCGGAATGAGCAGTTCTTC. Amino acids: CASSLDRTSGRARNEQFF. The whole variable domain, filled in from reference TRBV5-1 and TRBJ2-1, reads KAGVTQTPRYLIKTRGQQVTLSCSPISGHRSVSWYQQTPGQGLQFLFEYFSETQRNKGNFPGRFSGRQFSNSRSEMNVSTLELGDSALYLCASSLDRTSGRARNEQFFGPGTRLTVL.

The gene calls are TRBV20-1 and TRBJ2-7, with unresolved D. With 6 bases removed from V and 2 bases from J, the gap between germline ends came to 14 bases. The CDR3 extends over 13 amino acids. From germline, CDR1 is DFQATT and CDR2 SNEGSKA (reference sequence). Here the CDR3 DNA reads TGCAGTGCCAGCCCGGGTCCCACCTACGAGCAGTACTTC. Translated: CSASPGPTYEQYF.

At least ten counts were recorded for this clonotype. The chain combines TRBV5-4 with TRBJ1-6; TRBD1 agrees at 7 bases. The length of the CDR3 is 16 residues. With V trimmed by 4 bases and J by 9 bases, 13 bases remained unmatched. The germline V gene encodes CDR1 SGHNT and CDR2 YYREEE (reference sequence). CDR3 region: CASSRGGQGVLSPLHF. The CDR3 DNA follows: TGTGCCAGCAGCCGCGGGGGGCAGGGGGTACTTTCACCCCTCCACTTT.

The table lists this clonotype with many counts. V gene TRBV20-1 combines with J gene TRBJ1-1; the D gene is possibly TRBD1 (6 bases). This CDR3 contains 14 residues. Between the trimmed V and J ends, which lost 5 bases and 2 bases, there was a span of 15 bases. CDR1 and CDR2 (germline): DFQATT, SNEGSKA (reference sequence). CDR3 nucleotide sequence: TGCAGTGCTCCTAAACAGGGATTTAACACTGAAGCTTTCTTT. This codes for CSAPKQGFNTEAFF.

This clonotype showed up just a few times. J is TRBJ2-7 and V is TRBV2, with D perhaps TRBD2 (6 bases). CDR1 is SNHLY and CDR2 is FYNNEI in the germline V gene. Trimming cost V 5 bases and J 4 bases, with 9 bases left between them. CDR3 size: 12 residues. The chain's CDR3 is CASSRLDYEQYF. As DNA, the CDR3 is TGTGCCAGCAGTAGACTAGATTACGAGCAGTACTTC.